What follows are 9 T cell receptor beta chains derived from one specimen sequenced in a study of shared clonotypes between healthy human individuals. The method was immunoSEQ multiplex PCR; TCRdb's version includes in-frame clones alone and lacks a portion of them. The sample includes some 2,100,000 clones, more than 90% seen only once; the top ten take roughly 0.13%. Specimen: naive CD4+ T cells sorted from blood. Subset noted: CD45RA+ positively selected. Receptor source: a man aged 18 to 30 in good health.

The chain uses TRBV5-4 and TRBJ2-1, with TRBD2 matching 8 bases. V lost 6 bases and J lost 0; bases outside the gene matches: 8. The CDR3 has 16 residues. Germline V CDR1 and CDR2: SGHNT, YYREEE (reference sequence). CDR3 in amino acids: CASTPSGLSSYNEQFF. The CDR3 DNA is TGTGCCAGCACCCCTAGCGGGCTGAGCTCCTACAATGAGCAGTTCTTC.

This clone occurred once. In DNA form, the CDR3 reads TGTGCCAGCAGTCCCCTGGGAGCGGAAAAAATCAATGAGCAGTTCTTC. Protein product: CASSPLGAEKINEQFF. The chain links TRBV28 to TRBJ2-1; D possibly corresponds to TRBD2 (5 bases). The CDR3 loop spans 16 amino acids. The germline V and J ends were trimmed by 5 bases and 6 bases, with 20 bases remaining between them. The germline V gene encodes CDR1 MDHEN and CDR2 SYDVKM.

The CDR3 region is CASSDHRTSGGPGYTF. The CDR3 DNA reads TGTGCCAGCAGTGATCACCGCACCTCAGGGGGCCCTGGCTACACCTTC. The rearrangement joins TRBV25-1 to TRBJ1-2, with TRBD1 matching over 8 bases. The junction had 13 bases not matched to a gene; V was cut back by 3 bases and J by 7 bases. The CDR3 runs to 16 residues. Germline assignment: CDR1 MGHDK and CDR2 SYGVNS.

CDR3 coding DNA: TGTGCCAGCAGCCGCTCCGGGGCAGATACGCAGTATTTT. Protein sequence: CASSRSGADTQYF. The chain carries TRBV5-4 and TRBJ2-3, with a tentative D call TRBD2 (5 bases). The CDR3 is 13 residues long. V was trimmed by 4 bases and J by 4 bases, leaving 10 bases between them. Looked up from germline, CDR1 is SGHNT and CDR2 is YYREEE (reference sequence). Combining the CDR3 with reference TRBV5-4 and TRBJ2-3 gives the whole variable domain ETGVTQSPTHLIKTRGQQVTLRCSSQSGHNTVSWYQQALGQGPQFIFQYYREEENGRGNFPPRFSGLQFPNYSSELNVNALELDDSALYLCASSRSGADTQYFGPGTRLTVL.

V is TRBV11-2 and J is TRBJ2-7; TRBD2 matches 8 bases. Germline CDR1 is SGHAT and CDR2 is FQNNGV. V was pared by 0 bases and J by 2 bases, with 15 bases of the junction left unmatched. This CDR3 has 19 amino acids. As DNA, the CDR3 is TGTGCCAGCAGCTTAGATGTAGGATACGGGAGGGCCTCTACCTACGAGCAGTACTTC. Amino acid sequence: CASSLDVGYGRASTYEQYF.

The genes are TRBV6-5 and TRBJ2-7, with D perhaps given as TRBD1 or TRBD2 (7 bases each). The germline V gene has CDR1 MNHEY and CDR2 SVGAGI. CDR3 length: 15 residues. V was cut by 7 bases and J by 0 bases, with 16 bases left in between. The chain's CDR3 is CASTRGGSSSYEQYF. In DNA form, the CDR3 reads TGTGCCAGCACCAGGGGGGGGTCTAGCTCCTACGAGCAGTACTTC.

The V and J genes are TRBV7-2 and TRBJ1-2; D remains unclear. Trimming removed 0 bases from V and 2 bases from J, with 4 bases in between. Germline V CDR1 and CDR2: SGHTA, FQGNSA. The CDR3 is 13 residues long. The CDR3 DNA reads TGTGCCAGCAGCTTAGCGCGGAACTATGGCTACACCTTC. The encoded protein is CASSLARNYGYTF.

J is TRBJ2-5 and V is TRBV6-6, with TRBD2 matching over 7 bases. Trimming at V came to 5 bases and at J to 1 base, leaving 7 bases not matched to a gene. Germline V CDR1 and CDR2: MNHNY, SVGAGI (reference sequence). This CDR3 has 15 amino acids. The CDR3, as DNA: TGTGCCAGCAGTCGAAGAACTAGCGTCCAAGAGACCCAGTACTTC. Translating it yields CASSRRTSVQETQYF.

CDR3 protein: CATSRLPGPLQETQYF. DNA of the CDR3: TGTGCCACCAGCAGGTTACCGGGACCCCTACAAGAGACCCAGTACTTC. This chain links TRBV15 with TRBJ2-5; D may match TRBD1 or TRBD2 (5 bases each). Germline values: CDR1 LNHNV, CDR2 YYDKDF (reference sequence). V lost 3 bases and J 2 bases, leaving 16 bases between the germline ends. This CDR3 contains 16 residues.